Listed below are T cell receptor beta chains from one sample, sequenced in a study of T cells in Graves' hyperthyroidism and ophthalmopathy. TCRdb re-called the multiplex PCR reads with MiXCR, one entry per CDR3 protein. The data show 410,000 or so distinct CDR3 sequences, with roughly 14% seen just once and approximately 13% held by the top ten. The material sequenced was blood. All receptors derive from a man younger than 30 with Graves' ophthalmopathy. Both conserved end residues are part of each CDR3. D genes are given only for firm matches. Clone size is given for some rows only: seen once, a few or many times, or a class if the clone is expanded.

D,V,size,J,DNA,CDR3
TRBD1,TRBV6-1,NA,TRBJ1-1,TGTGCCAGCAGTACCTGGGACAGGAACACTGAAGCTTTCTTT,CASSTWDRNTEAFF
TRBD1,TRBV6-2/TRBV6-3,few,TRBJ1-2,TGTGCCAGCACGGAAGGGGGCTTTAACTATGGCTACACCTTC,CASTEGGFNYGYTF
NA,TRBV18,many,TRBJ1-1,TGTGCCAGCTCACCTGAACATGGGGCATACACTGAAGCTTTCTTT,CASSPEHGAYTEAFF
TRBD2,TRBV5-1,NA,TRBJ2-3,TGCGCCAGCAGCTTGGCGGGACTAGCGGGCCGCACAGATACGCAGTATTTT,CASSLAGLAGRTDTQYF
NA,TRBV6-6,many,TRBJ1-2,TGTGCCAGCAGTTACTCTGGACAGCGGAACTATGGCTACACCTTC,CASSYSGQRNYGYTF
NA,TRBV18,many,TRBJ1-4,TGTGCCAGCTCACCGGGAGCAACTAATGAAAAACTGTTTTTT,CASSPGATNEKLFF
NA,TRBV2,NA,TRBJ2-7,TGTGCCAGCAGGAGAAAGGACACTCAAGGCGAGCAGTACTTC,CASRRKDTQGEQYF
NA,TRBV2,many,TRBJ2-7,TGTGCCAGCAGTGATGGCACCCCCGTCCCTTACGAGCAGTACTTC,CASSDGTPVPYEQYF
NA,TRBV3-1,many,TRBJ1-2,TGTGCCAGCAGCCAAGATTTGAGCCCATATGGCTACACCTTC,CASSQDLSPYGYTF
TRBD1,TRBV15,many,TRBJ1-6,TGTGCCACCAGCAGAGATTCCGACAGGGGAGGTTCACCCCTCCACTTT,CATSRDSDRGGSPLHF
TRBD1,TRBV7-8,NA,TRBJ2-3,TGTGCCAGCAGCCCGCACCGGACAGGGAGAGGGACAGATACGCAGTATTTT,CASSPHRTGRGTDTQYF
NA,TRBV5-1,many,TRBJ2-3,TGCGCCAGCAGTACCAGCGGAGCTACCACAGATACGCAGTATTTT,CASSTSGATTDTQYF
TRBD1,TRBV12-3/TRBV12-4,many,TRBJ1-5,TGTGCCAGCAGTTTAGCAGGCAGGGGGAGCAATCAGCCCCAGCATTTT,CASSLAGRGSNQPQHF
NA,TRBV5-1,many,TRBJ2-7,TGCGCCAGCAGCATATCGGACCCCCGAGAAGCTGAGCAGTACTTC,CASSISDPREAEQYF
TRBD2,TRBV9,many,TRBJ2-1,TGTGCCAGCAGCGCGGGTCCTACTAGCGGGGGATACAATGAGCAGTTCTTC,CASSAGPTSGGYNEQFF
TRBD2,TRBV7-8,NA,TRBJ2-1,TGTGCCAGCAGCTTTGCTAGCGGGGATCCCTACAATGAGCAGTTCTTC,CASSFASGDPYNEQFF
NA,TRBV12-3/TRBV12-4,NA,TRBJ1-2,TGTGCCAGCAGTTTCACAAATGGCTACACCTTC,CASSFTNGYTF
NA,TRBV18,many,TRBJ2-7,TGTGCCAGCTCACCAGGGAACCCCTACGAGCAGTACTTC,CASSPGNPYEQYF
NA,TRBV24-1,many,TRBJ2-7,TGTGCCACCAGTGATGCAAACAGTGTTTACGAGCAGTACTTC,CATSDANSVYEQYF
TRBD1,TRBV20-1,many,TRBJ1-1,TGCAGTGCTAGCCGGACAGGGATGACTGAAGCTTTCTTT,CSASRTGMTEAFF
TRBD2,TRBV15,NA,TRBJ2-7,TGTGCCACCAGCAGAGATCGGGGGGACCCCTACGAGCAGTACTTC,CATSRDRGDPYEQYF
NA,TRBV27,few,TRBJ1-4,TGTGCCAGCAGTTCTAAGCGGATTTCTAAAGATAATGAAAAACTGTTTTTT,CASSSKRISKDNEKLFF
NA,TRBV6-6,NA,TRBJ2-1,TGTGCCAGCAGTTACTTAAGGCGGGGGCAGTACAATGAGCAGTTCTTC,CASSYLRRGQYNEQFF
TRBD1,TRBV28,many,TRBJ1-2,TGTGCCAGCAGTATCCCCCGACAGGGCGGAGGTGGCTACACCTTC,CASSIPRQGGGGYTF
NA,TRBV6-5,many,TRBJ1-2,TGTGCCAGCAGTTACTCGAGGGGAGCAGGGACCTATGGCTACACCTTC,CASSYSRGAGTYGYTF
NA,TRBV15,few,TRBJ2-5,TGTGCCACCAGCAGAGACAGGGTTATAGGGGAGACCCAGTACTTC,CATSRDRVIGETQYF
NA,TRBV3-1,many,TRBJ2-3,TGTGCCAGCAGCAGAATCGGGGCAGGAGGGGATACGCAGTATTTT,CASSRIGAGGDTQYF
NA,TRBV20-1,many,TRBJ2-3,TGCAGTGCTGAACAAGACTCCGCTAGCACAGATACGCAGTATTTT,CSAEQDSASTDTQYF
TRBD2,TRBV5-1,NA,TRBJ2-1,TGTGCCAGCAGCTTGGGATCTAGCGGGATCCTTTGGGGTGAGCAGTTCTTC,CASSLGSSGILWGEQFF
TRBD2,TRBV19,few,TRBJ2-2,TGTGCCAGTAGTAGGGGAACTAGCGGCAACACCGGGGAGCTGTTTTTT,CASSRGTSGNTGELFF
TRBD2,TRBV11-3,many,TRBJ2-3,TGTGCCAGCAGCCGTAGCGGGGTCAGCACAGATACGCAGTATTTT,CASSRSGVSTDTQYF
NA,TRBV5-5,many,TRBJ2-7,TGTGCCAGCGCCCCGACTTTTTCCTACGAGCAGTACTTC,CASAPTFSYEQYF
NA,TRBV20-1,NA,TRBJ2-6,TGCAGTGCAGCTTCTGGGGCCAACGTCCTGACTTTC,CSAASGANVLTF
NA,TRBV11-2,many,TRBJ1-1,TGTGCCAGCAGCTTAGGGGGGGACACTGAAGCTTTCTTT,CASSLGGDTEAFF
NA,TRBV30,few,TRBJ2-6,TGTGCCGGACTGGGGGGCGCTGGGGCCAACGTCCTGACTTTC,CAGLGGAGANVLTF
TRBD1,TRBV5-8,many,TRBJ2-7,TGTGCCAGCAGCTTGGGAGGACAGGCTGGCGAGCAGTACTTC,CASSLGGQAGEQYF
TRBD2,TRBV20-1,many,TRBJ2-5,TGCAGTGTAGCTAGCGGGGGGGTAATGGAGACCCAGTACTTC,CSVASGGVMETQYF
TRBD2,TRBV30,many,TRBJ2-7,TGTGCCTGGAGTGCCGGGACTAGCGGGAGTGGCTACGAGCAGTACTTC,CAWSAGTSGSGYEQYF
TRBD1,TRBV11-2,few,TRBJ2-2,TGTGCCAGCACCGCAGGGGGCGCGCGGGCCGACACCGGGGAGCTGTTTTTT,CASTAGGARADTGELFF
NA,TRBV20-1,many,TRBJ2-3,TGCAGTGCTTCTCCCCCCGTTTCTACGCAGTATTTT,CSASPPVSTQYF
TRBD2,TRBV20-1,many,TRBJ2-3,TGCAGTGCTTTCTCGGGACTAGCGGACAACACAGATACGCAGTATTTT,CSAFSGLADNTDTQYF
TRBD2,TRBV5-6,NA,TRBJ2-1,TGTGCCAGCAGCTTGAAGGGACTAGCGGGATATGAGCAGTTCTTC,CASSLKGLAGYEQFF
TRBD2,TRBV2,many,TRBJ2-2,TGTGCCAGCAGTGTGGTCAGCGGGGGCTCCTCGGGGGAGCTGTTTTTT,CASSVVSGGSSGELFF
NA,TRBV5-5,NA,TRBJ2-1,TGTGCCACCCAGGGTGGTGGTGAGCAGTTCTTC,CATQGGGEQFF